Listed below are T cell receptor beta chains from one sample, sequenced in a study of T cells in Graves' hyperthyroidism and ophthalmopathy. TCRdb used MiXCR to reprocess the multiplex PCR reads, holding one entry per CDR3 protein. Among nearly 600,000 distinct CDR3 sequences listed, approximately 15% were seen once. Specimen: blood. The receptors come from a woman aged 18-35 years with Graves' ophthalmopathy. Each CDR3 is given with its conserved first and last residue. A D gene is named only where the DNA matches it firmly. Clone size is shown for a subset of rows, as once, few, many or a class of expanded clone.

clone size: many; D gene: .; V gene: TRBV29-1; J gene: TRBJ2-1; CDR3 protein: CSVGRTTGEQFF; CDR3 DNA: TGCAGCGTTGGCAGGACCACTGGTGAGCAGTTCTTC
clone size: few; D gene: .; V gene: TRBV9; J gene: TRBJ1-3; CDR3 protein: CASSASQRSGNTIYF; CDR3 DNA: TGTGCCAGCAGCGCAAGCCAGAGGTCTGGAAACACCATATATTTT
clone size: many; D gene: .; V gene: TRBV2; J gene: TRBJ2-7; CDR3 protein: CASSGLLGEQYF; CDR3 DNA: TGTGCCAGCAGTGGCCTACTGGGCGAGCAGTACTTC
clone size: few; D gene: .; V gene: TRBV6-5; J gene: TRBJ1-5; CDR3 protein: CASSYGRFYSNQPQHF; CDR3 DNA: TGTGCCAGCAGTTACGGGCGATTTTATAGCAATCAGCCCCAGCATTTT
clone size: .; D gene: .; V gene: TRBV28; J gene: TRBJ1-6; CDR3 protein: CASRPSWPPLHF; CDR3 DNA: TGTGCCAGCAGACCTTCTTGGCCACCCCTCCACTTT
clone size: .; D gene: .; V gene: TRBV18; J gene: TRBJ2-2; CDR3 protein: CASSPQSTLNTGELFF; CDR3 DNA: TGTGCCAGCTCACCACAATCAACCCTGAACACCGGGGAGCTGTTTTTT
clone size: .; D gene: .; V gene: TRBV18; J gene: TRBJ1-1; CDR3 protein: CASSPGSRIEAFF; CDR3 DNA: TGTGCCAGCTCACCAGGTTCCAGGATTGAAGCTTTCTTT
clone size: many; D gene: .; V gene: TRBV12-5; J gene: TRBJ1-1; CDR3 protein: CASGLGHEGTEAFF; CDR3 DNA: TGTGCTAGTGGTTTGGGACATGAGGGGACTGAAGCTTTCTTT
clone size: many; D gene: .; V gene: TRBV11-1; J gene: TRBJ1-2; CDR3 protein: CASSTQTASYGYTF; CDR3 DNA: TGTGCCAGCAGTACCCAGACAGCTTCCTATGGCTACACCTTC
clone size: many; D gene: .; V gene: TRBV28; J gene: TRBJ2-3; CDR3 protein: CASSPLQGPSSKSGTDTQYF; CDR3 DNA: TGTGCCAGCAGTCCTTTACAGGGACCTAGCTCGAAAAGTGGCACAGATACGCAGTATTTT
clone size: .; D gene: .; V gene: TRBV29-1; J gene: TRBJ2-1; CDR3 protein: CSVVSGGRYNEQFF; CDR3 DNA: TGCAGCGTTGTGAGTGGGGGCAGGTACAATGAGCAGTTCTTC
clone size: few; D gene: TRBD2; V gene: TRBV20-1; J gene: TRBJ2-1; CDR3 protein: CSAERPSGNKNEQFF; CDR3 DNA: TGCAGTGCCGAGAGGCCTAGCGGGAACAAGAATGAGCAGTTCTTC
clone size: few; D gene: .; V gene: TRBV7-9; J gene: TRBJ2-1; CDR3 protein: CASSQGLHNEQFF; CDR3 DNA: TGTGCCAGCAGCCAGGGACTTCACAATGAGCAGTTCTTC
clone size: few; D gene: .; V gene: TRBV20-1; J gene: TRBJ1-4; CDR3 protein: CSVGWGVEEKLFF; CDR3 DNA: TGCAGTGTTGGTTGGGGGGTGGAAGAAAAACTGTTTTTT
clone size: many; D gene: TRBD1; V gene: TRBV2; J gene: TRBJ1-4; CDR3 protein: CASRHRDRLNEKLFF; CDR3 DNA: TGTGCCAGCAGACACCGGGACAGGCTTAATGAAAAACTGTTTTTT
clone size: .; D gene: TRBD2; V gene: TRBV27; J gene: TRBJ2-2; CDR3 protein: CASSLLAGGPSAGELFF; CDR3 DNA: TGTGCCAGCAGTTTACTAGCGGGAGGGCCATCGGCCGGGGAGCTGTTTTTT
clone size: many; D gene: TRBD1; V gene: TRBV24-1; J gene: TRBJ1-1; CDR3 protein: CATSDVGQGNTEAFF; CDR3 DNA: TGTGCCACCAGTGATGTGGGACAGGGGAACACTGAAGCTTTCTTT
clone size: few; D gene: .; V gene: TRBV14; J gene: TRBJ1-2; CDR3 protein: CASSRVRGDYGYTF; CDR3 DNA: TGTGCCAGCAGCCGGGTTCGTGGGGACTATGGCTACACCTTC
clone size: many; D gene: TRBD1; V gene: TRBV9; J gene: TRBJ2-3; CDR3 protein: CASSLGTADPTDTQYF; CDR3 DNA: TGTGCCAGCAGCCTGGGGACAGCCGATCCTACAGATACGCAGTATTTT
clone size: few; D gene: .; V gene: TRBV20-1; J gene: TRBJ2-3; CDR3 protein: CSAPNGASGTDTQYF; CDR3 DNA: TGCAGTGCTCCCAACGGGGCTAGCGGCACAGATACGCAGTATTTT
clone size: few; D gene: .; V gene: TRBV4-3; J gene: TRBJ2-7; CDR3 protein: CASSQDPLLELYEQYF; CDR3 DNA: TGCGCCAGCAGCCAAGACCCCCTATTGGAGCTCTACGAGCAGTACTTC
clone size: many; D gene: TRBD1; V gene: TRBV20-1; J gene: TRBJ2-5; CDR3 protein: CSARGSGQGEETQYF; CDR3 DNA: TGCAGTGCTAGAGGTTCGGGACAGGGAGAAGAGACCCAGTACTTC
clone size: many; D gene: .; V gene: TRBV7-8; J gene: TRBJ2-3; CDR3 protein: CASLAGEWGTDTQYF; CDR3 DNA: TGTGCCAGCCTCGCAGGGGAGTGGGGCACAGATACGCAGTATTTT
clone size: few; D gene: .; V gene: TRBV5-1; J gene: TRBJ2-2; CDR3 protein: CASGARVGGTGELFF; CDR3 DNA: TGCGCCAGCGGGGCCCGGGTAGGAGGTACCGGGGAGCTGTTTTTT
clone size: few; D gene: .; V gene: TRBV19; J gene: TRBJ2-1; CDR3 protein: CASTDLPSSYNEQFF; CDR3 DNA: TGTGCCAGTACCGATTTACCGAGCTCCTACAATGAGCAGTTCTTC
clone size: .; D gene: .; V gene: TRBV4-1; J gene: TRBJ1-2; CDR3 protein: CASSQARSYGYTF; CDR3 DNA: TGCGCCAGCAGCCAGGCGAGATCGTATGGCTACACCTTC
clone size: many; D gene: TRBD1; V gene: TRBV27; J gene: TRBJ2-7; CDR3 protein: CASSLGPGGSYEQYF; CDR3 DNA: TGTGCCAGCAGTTTAGGGCCAGGGGGCTCCTACGAGCAGTACTTC
clone size: few; D gene: .; V gene: TRBV24-1; J gene: TRBJ2-5; CDR3 protein: CATSGANRVGVETQYF; CDR3 DNA: TGTGCCACCAGTGGAGCCAACAGGGTAGGGGTAGAGACCCAGTACTTC
clone size: many; D gene: TRBD1; V gene: TRBV20-1; J gene: TRBJ1-1; CDR3 protein: CSARTGSNTEAFF; CDR3 DNA: TGCAGTGCTAGGACAGGGTCGAACACTGAAGCTTTCTTT
clone size: many; D gene: TRBD1; V gene: TRBV20-1; J gene: TRBJ1-5; CDR3 protein: CSATSEGARSNQPQHF; CDR3 DNA: TGCAGTGCTACCTCAGAGGGGGCCAGATCAAATCAGCCCCAGCATTTT
clone size: many; D gene: .; V gene: TRBV20-1; J gene: TRBJ2-7; CDR3 protein: CSGSGTPWTEQYF; CDR3 DNA: TGCAGTGGGTCCGGGACTCCTTGGACCGAGCAGTACTTC
clone size: many; D gene: .; V gene: TRBV28; J gene: TRBJ2-3; CDR3 protein: CASSLYPPGTGLSTDTQYF; CDR3 DNA: TGTGCCAGCAGTTTATATCCCCCCGGAACAGGGTTGAGCACAGATACGCAGTATTTT
clone size: many; D gene: TRBD1; V gene: TRBV28; J gene: TRBJ2-7; CDR3 protein: CASTPPGTGGEQYF; CDR3 DNA: TGTGCCAGCACCCCCCCCGGGACAGGGGGCGAGCAGTACTTC
clone size: .; D gene: .; V gene: TRBV19; J gene: TRBJ2-7; CDR3 protein: CASTGRGTYEQYF; CDR3 DNA: TGTGCCAGTACTGGCCGGGGCACCTACGAGCAGTACTTC
clone size: few; D gene: TRBD1; V gene: TRBV4-3; J gene: TRBJ1-2; CDR3 protein: CASSPWTGGLLDYGYTF; CDR3 DNA: TGCGCCAGCAGCCCATGGACAGGGGGCCTTTTGGACTATGGCTACACCTTC
clone size: .; D gene: .; V gene: TRBV20-1; J gene: TRBJ1-1; CDR3 protein: CSASLGATNTEAFF; CDR3 DNA: TGCAGTGCTAGTCTCGGGGCGACGAACACTGAAGCTTTCTTT
clone size: many; D gene: TRBD2; V gene: TRBV9; J gene: TRBJ2-1; CDR3 protein: CASSVGVGGRSLSYNEQFF; CDR3 DNA: TGTGCCAGCAGCGTAGGGGTGGGCGGGAGGTCCCTCTCCTACAATGAGCAGTTCTTC
clone size: many; D gene: TRBD1; V gene: TRBV27; J gene: TRBJ2-1; CDR3 protein: CASSARQGISYNEQFF; CDR3 DNA: TGTGCCAGCAGTGCAAGACAGGGAATCTCCTACAATGAGCAGTTCTTC
clone size: few; D gene: .; V gene: TRBV7-3; J gene: TRBJ2-3; CDR3 protein: CASSPGTFNTDTQYF; CDR3 DNA: TGTGCCAGCAGCCCCGGGACCTTTAACACAGATACGCAGTATTTT
clone size: few; D gene: .; V gene: TRBV27; J gene: TRBJ2-7; CDR3 protein: CASSGHQPEQYF; CDR3 DNA: TGTGCCAGCAGTGGACACCAACCCGAGCAGTACTTC
clone size: few; D gene: .; V gene: TRBV15; J gene: TRBJ2-1; CDR3 protein: CATSRDYGVSYNEQFF; CDR3 DNA: TGTGCCACCAGCAGAGATTACGGGGTCTCCTACAATGAGCAGTTCTTC
clone size: .; D gene: TRBD1; V gene: TRBV12-3/TRBV12-4; J gene: TRBJ1-1; CDR3 protein: CASSGYRGLTEAFF; CDR3 DNA: TGTGCCAGCAGTGGATACAGGGGGCTCACTGAAGCTTTCTTT
clone size: many; D gene: .; V gene: TRBV18; J gene: TRBJ1-1; CDR3 protein: CASSLNIGTQFEAFF; CDR3 DNA: TGTGCCAGCTCACTTAATATCGGGACCCAATTTGAAGCTTTCTTT
clone size: many; D gene: .; V gene: TRBV15; J gene: TRBJ1-5; CDR3 protein: CATSRVGEHQPQHF; CDR3 DNA: TGTGCCACCAGCAGAGTAGGGGAGCATCAGCCCCAGCATTTT
clone size: .; D gene: .; V gene: TRBV14; J gene: TRBJ1-1; CDR3 protein: CASSQERAALEAFF; CDR3 DNA: TGTGCCAGCAGCCAAGAAAGGGCAGCCTTGGAAGCTTTCTTT
clone size: few; D gene: TRBD1; V gene: TRBV5-6; J gene: TRBJ2-3; CDR3 protein: CASSPDRAGTDTQYF; CDR3 DNA: TGTGCCAGCAGTCCTGACAGGGCCGGCACAGATACGCAGTATTTT
clone size: .; D gene: .; V gene: TRBV4-3; J gene: TRBJ2-2; CDR3 protein: CASSQDGGELRGIQNGELFF; CDR3 DNA: TGCGCCAGCAGCCAAGATGGGGGGGAACTCAGGGGCATTCAGAACGGGGAGCTGTTTTTT
clone size: few; D gene: .; V gene: TRBV12-3/TRBV12-4; J gene: TRBJ1-5; CDR3 protein: CASSWTAGFYSNQPQHF; CDR3 DNA: TGTGCCAGCAGTTGGACGGCGGGGTTTTATAGCAATCAGCCCCAGCATTTT
clone size: many; D gene: .; V gene: TRBV28; J gene: TRBJ1-5; CDR3 protein: CARANQPQHF; CDR3 DNA: TGTGCCCGGGCCAATCAGCCCCAGCATTTT
clone size: many; D gene: .; V gene: TRBV7-8; J gene: TRBJ1-5; CDR3 protein: CASSAEATGNQPQHF; CDR3 DNA: TGTGCCAGCAGCGCGGAGGCAACGGGCAATCAGCCCCAGCATTTT
clone size: .; D gene: .; V gene: TRBV30; J gene: TRBJ2-4; CDR3 protein: CAWSKTVAKNIQYF; CDR3 DNA: TGTGCCTGGAGTAAAACGGTAGCCAAAAACATTCAGTACTTC
clone size: many; D gene: .; V gene: TRBV2; J gene: TRBJ1-5; CDR3 protein: CASRAGGGQPQHF; CDR3 DNA: TGTGCCAGCAGGGCCGGGGGCGGTCAGCCCCAGCATTTT
clone size: many; D gene: .; V gene: TRBV7-9; J gene: TRBJ2-3; CDR3 protein: CASSLVDSTDTQYF; CDR3 DNA: TGTGCCAGCAGCCTCGTGGACAGCACAGATACGCAGTATTTT
clone size: .; D gene: TRBD2; V gene: TRBV9; J gene: TRBJ2-1; CDR3 protein: CASSVGLAGHNEQFF; CDR3 DNA: TGTGCCAGCAGCGTCGGACTAGCGGGGCACAATGAGCAGTTCTTC
clone size: .; D gene: .; V gene: TRBV4-2; J gene: TRBJ2-5; CDR3 protein: CASSARLTGLEETQYF; CDR3 DNA: TGTGCCAGCAGTGCACGCTTGACAGGTCTGGAGGAGACCCAGTACTTC
clone size: many; D gene: .; V gene: TRBV24-1; J gene: TRBJ2-5; CDR3 protein: CATSDYQETQYF; CDR3 DNA: TGTGCCACCAGTGATTACCAAGAGACCCAGTACTTC
clone size: many; D gene: .; V gene: TRBV5-1; J gene: TRBJ2-7; CDR3 protein: CASMASPYEQYF; CDR3 DNA: TGCGCCAGCATGGCCTCCCCCTACGAGCAGTACTTC
clone size: .; D gene: TRBD2; V gene: TRBV20-1; J gene: TRBJ2-1; CDR3 protein: CSARSGTSGHNEQFF; CDR3 DNA: TGCAGTGCTAGATCCGGGACTAGCGGGCACAATGAGCAGTTCTTC
clone size: .; D gene: .; V gene: TRBV5-6; J gene: TRBJ2-1; CDR3 protein: CASSLKKNEQFF; CDR3 DNA: TGTGCCAGCAGCTTGAAGAAGAATGAGCAGTTCTTC